The 25 T cell receptor beta chains below were found in one sample sequenced in a study of T-cell reconstitution after alpha-beta-depleted transplantation in children. Unique molecular identifiers tagged the TCRbeta library. TCRdb fed the PCR reads into MiXCR, producing one record per CDR3 protein. The sample lists about 78,000 distinct CDR3 sequences, roughly 15% occurring once. The source material was PBMCs, mostly from graft donor cells, sampled 180 days after TCRalphabeta/CD19-depleted stem cell transplant. Receptors were obtained from a male patient aged 2-15 years who had a stem cell transplant for acute lymphoblastic leukemia, so the T cells may come from the graft donor.

This clonotype showed up just a few times. The chain couples TRBV7-9 to TRBJ1-1; TRBD1 matches at 8 bases. Germline V gene sequence: CDR1 SEHNR, CDR2 FQNEAQ (reference sequence). Trimming removed 5 bases from V and 4 bases from J; junction bases left unmatched: 15. The CDR3 runs 17 residues. The CDR3 DNA is TGTGCCAGCAGCGCCGGGACAGGCCTCCGGGGGAGCACTGAAGCTTTCTTT. Translation: CASSAGTGLRGSTEAFF.

The chain joins TRBV20-1 to TRBJ2-1, with D perhaps TRBD2 (5 bases). Trimming stripped 7 bases from V and 8 bases from J, with 18 bases between. Germline lookup yields CDR1 DFQATT and CDR2 SNEGSKA (reference sequence). The CDR3 is made up of 13 amino acids. The CDR3, as DNA: TGCAGTGTCACTGGGTGGAAGAGGGATGAGCAGTTCTTC. Translation gives CSVTGWKRDEQFF.

This clonotype was recorded a few times. The V and J genes are TRBV20-1 and TRBJ2-5; possibly TRBD2 for D (5 bases). V was shortened by 0 bases and J by 10 bases, with 18 bases between the two germline ends. CDR1 and CDR2 (germline): DFQATT, SNEGSKA (reference sequence). CDR3 size: 14 residues. CDR3 coding DNA: TGCAGTGCTAGAGATCTCCGCGGGCGGGCGGTCCAGTACTTC. Translated, it gives CSARDLRGRAVQYF.

The genes are TRBV3-1 and TRBJ1-1; no clear D. The CDR3 is 14 amino acids. Per germline, CDR1 LGHDT and CDR2 YNNKEL (reference sequence). Trimming took 1 base from V and 0 from J, leaving 6 bases between them. CDR3 in amino acids: CASSQGTVNTEAFF. The CDR3 DNA sequence: TGTGCCAGCAGCCAAGGGACGGTGAACACTGAAGCTTTCTTT.

The chain is built from TRBV7-1 and TRBJ2-5, with 13 positions matching TRBD2. TRBV7-1 is labeled an ORF, and its function is uncertain. The CDR3 is 23 residues long. The V segment lost 5 bases and the J segment 5 bases; nucleotides outside the gene matches: 29. DNA for the CDR3: TGTGCCAGCAGCGCCGGGAGGGTGCCCCCGGTCTGGACTAGCGGGAGTTCGAGGGAGACCCAGTACTTC. It encodes CASSAGRVPPVWTSGSSRETQYF.

The gene calls are TRBV5-1 and TRBJ1-3; D gene unclear. The CDR3 spans 13 residues. Germline V gene sequence: CDR1 SGHRS, CDR2 YFSETQ. Between the trimmed V and J ends, which lost 0 bases and 4 bases, there was a span of 5 bases. As DNA, the CDR3 is TGCGCCAGCAGCTTGGAAGAAGGAAACACCATATATTTT. Its protein product is CASSLEEGNTIYF.

This rearrangement joins TRBV7-9 to TRBJ2-7, with D uncertain. CDR3 length: 12 amino acids. Germline lookup yields CDR1 SEHNR and CDR2 FQNEAQ (reference sequence). V gave up 6 bases and J gave up 5 bases, with 11 bases separating them. DNA for the CDR3: TGTGCCAGCAGGCTTAAGAATGACGAGCAGTACTTC. Protein sequence: CASRLKNDEQYF. Full variable domain (rest looked up from reference TRBV7-9 and TRBJ2-7): DTGVSQNPRHKITKRGQNVTFRCDPISEHNRLYWYRQTLGQGPEFLTYFQNEAQLEKSRLLSDRFSAERPKGSFSTLEIQRTEQGDSAMYLCASRLKNDEQYFGPGTRLTVT.

This clonotype was recorded a few times. The J gene is TRBJ2-7, the V gene TRBV20-1; 9 bases fit TRBD1. CDR3 length equals 13 residues. Trimming removed 1 base from V and 6 bases from J; junction bases left unmatched: 4. Germline CDR1 reads DFQATT; CDR2 reads SNEGSKA (reference sequence). For the CDR3, the DNA is TGCAGTGCTAGAGGATACAGGGGGCCCGAGCAGTACTTC. Amino acid sequence: CSARGYRGPEQYF.

This clonotype was seen a handful of times. This rearrangement joins TRBV7-2 to TRBJ1-2; TRBD1 might be the D (5 bases). Germline CDR1 reads SGHTA; CDR2 reads FQGNSA. There are 12 residues in the CDR3. The V end lost 5 bases, the J end lost 3 bases, and 7 bases lay between the germline ends. The CDR3 region has the DNA TGTGCCAGCAGCGCGACAGACTATGGCTACACCTTC. Its translation is CASSATDYGYTF.

The chain links TRBV28 to TRBJ2-5; D is tentatively TRBD1 or TRBD2 (6 bases each). Trimming removed 7 bases from V and 9 bases from J, with 12 bases in between. This CDR3 has 11 amino acids. The germline V gene has CDR1 MDHEN and CDR2 SYDVKM. CDR3: CASNTRGAQYF. The CDR3 region has the DNA TGTGCCAGCAATACTAGGGGGGCCCAGTACTTC.

The chain has TRBV29-1 and TRBJ1-1; maybe TRBD1 (6 bases). In germline, CDR1 is SQVTM, CDR2 ANQGSEA. V shed 3 bases and J shed 4 bases, with 12 bases lying between them. This CDR3 has 13 residues. The CDR3, as DNA: TGCAGCGTTGATATAGGCAGGGGCACTGAAGCTTTCTTT. This codes for CSVDIGRGTEAFF.

Relative to its sample, this clonotype is medium-sized. Here the CDR3 reads CASSLRDRRGITGELFF. In nucleotides, the CDR3 is TGTGCCAGCAGCTTGCGGGACAGGAGGGGTATAACCGGGGAGCTGTTTTTT. V and J are TRBV11-2 and TRBJ2-2, with 8 bases aligning to TRBD1. The CDR3 is 17 residues long. Trimming took 3 bases from V and 5 from J; bases not matched to a gene: 11. Germline CDR1 SGHAT, CDR2 FQNNGV. The whole variable domain, remainder taken from reference TRBV11-2 and TRBJ2-2, is EAGVAQSPRYKIIEKRQSVAFWCNPISGHATLYWYQQILGQGPKLLIQFQNNGVVDDSQLPKDRFSAERLKGVDSTLKIQPAKLEDSAVYLCASSLRDRRGITGELFFGEGSRLTVL.

The V and J genes are TRBV9 and TRBJ2-7, with D tentatively TRBD2 (6 bases). Germline V gives CDR1 SGDLS, CDR2 YYNGEE. The V end lost 0 bases, the J end lost 2 bases, and 9 bases lay between the germline ends. CDR3 length: 14 residues. The CDR3 loop reads CASSVGGVAYEQYF. In DNA, the CDR3 is TGTGCCAGCAGCGTAGGGGGGGTGGCCTACGAGCAGTACTTC.

The CDR3 reads CSARVPGQAIPIRLYGYTF. The CDR3, as DNA: TGCAGTGCTAGGGTCCCGGGACAGGCGATCCCAATTAGGCTCTATGGCTACACCTTC. The chain links TRBV20-1 to TRBJ1-2; 8 bases line up with TRBD1. Germline CDR1 is DFQATT and CDR2 is SNEGSKA (reference sequence). The CDR3 is 19 amino acids. J was trimmed by 4 bases and V by 3 bases; bases with no gene match: 22.

This clonotype showed up just a few times. The chain joins TRBV6-5 to TRBJ1-2, with 12 bases lining up with TRBD1. CDR3 length equals 15 residues. CDR1 is MNHEY and CDR2 is SVGAGI in the germline V gene. Trimming at V came to 2 bases and at J to 8 bases, leaving 6 bases not matched to a gene. CDR3 nucleotide sequence: TGTGCCAGCAGTTACGCCGGGACAGGGGGCGTAGGCTACACCTTC. Translating gives CASSYAGTGGVGYTF.

This clonotype was found a few times. The chain employs TRBV12-3 or TRBV12-4 and TRBJ2-7; D is uncertain. The CDR3 runs 14 residues. The V gene lost 2 bases and the J gene lost 1 base, with 9 bases spanning the gap. The CDR3 loop is CASSLSESSYEQYF. In DNA, the CDR3 is TGTGCCAGCAGTTTATCCGAGTCTTCCTACGAGCAGTACTTC.

The chain couples TRBV4-3 to TRBJ1-4; the D gene is possibly TRBD1 (5 bases). The CDR3 contains 16 residues. Deletions cut 4 bases from V and 0 bases from J, with 12 bases between. Germline CDR1 and CDR2: LGHNA and YSLEER. DNA for the CDR3: TGCGCCAGCAGCCCCCTCAAGACAGCAACTAATGAAAAACTGTTTTTT. Amino acid sequence: CASSPLKTATNEKLFF.

The genes are TRBV25-1 and TRBJ1-2; unclear D gene. The CDR3 has 12 residues. V lost 0 bases and J 8 bases, leaving 7 bases between the germline ends. Looked up from germline, CDR1 is MGHDK and CDR2 is SYGVNS. CDR3 DNA sequence: TGTGCCAGCAGTGAATACGTCTCAGGCTACACCTTC. This sequence encodes CASSEYVSGYTF.

This clonotype occurred many times. The gene calls are TRBV5-5 and TRBJ2-3; no definite D call. The CDR3 is 15 amino acids. The V gene's germline CDR1 is SGHKS and CDR2 YYEKEE (reference sequence). Trimming took off 4 bases at V and 2 bases at J, with 14 bases between the two ends. CDR3 region: CASSPSGPFTDTQYF. DNA for the CDR3: TGTGCCAGCAGCCCCTCAGGACCTTTCACAGATACGCAGTATTTT.

Only a few counts were recorded for this clonotype. V and J are TRBV7-2 and TRBJ2-7; 12 bases are shared with TRBD2. CDR1 and CDR2 (germline): SGHTA, FQGNSA. V was clipped by 2 bases and J by 3 bases; unmatched bases: 5. CDR3 length: 16 amino acids. In DNA form, the CDR3 reads TGTGCCAGCAGCTTACTAGCGGGAGGGGTGGGCTACGAGCAGTACTTC. Protein sequence: CASSLLAGGVGYEQYF.

This clonotype was seen a handful of times. This sequence joins TRBV20-1 and TRBJ2-7; a possible D gene is TRBD2 (6 bases). CDR3 size: 13 residues. Trimming shortened V by 6 bases and J by 0 bases, and 12 bases separated the two germline ends. The V gene's germline CDR1 is DFQATT and CDR2 SNEGSKA (reference sequence). The CDR3 spells CSARPGSSYEQYF. Written as DNA, the CDR3 is TGCAGTGCCAGACCCGGGAGCTCCTACGAGCAGTACTTC.

This chain uses TRBV6-1 with TRBJ1-5; TRBD1 agrees at 7 bases. The junction had 10 bases not matched to a gene; V was cut back by 10 bases and J by 7 bases. The germline V gene encodes CDR1 MNHNS and CDR2 SASEGT. The CDR3 contains 13 residues. The CDR3 sequence: CATQGGGGQPQHF. The DNA of the CDR3 is TGTGCCACCCAGGGAGGGGGCGGCCAGCCCCAGCATTTT.

This clonotype has just a few counts. The chain carries TRBV4-1 and TRBJ2-1, with no clear D. The CDR3 consists of 14 residues. From germline, CDR1 is MGHRA and CDR2 YSYEKL. V was shortened by 3 bases and J by 4 bases, with 10 bases between the two germline ends. Here the CDR3 DNA reads TGCGCCAGCAGCCAGGGTTCAACTTACAATGAGCAGTTCTTC. Translating it yields CASSQGSTYNEQFF.

This clonotype occurred a few times. V and J are TRBV5-1 and TRBJ2-5, with unresolved D. CDR1 is SGHRS, CDR2 YFSETQ, per germline. The CDR3 is 13 amino acids. Trimming removed 2 bases at V and 5 bases at J, with 10 bases between. CDR3 sequence (DNA): TGCGCCAGCAGCTTACCCACCAGGGAGACCCAGTACTTC. Protein sequence: CASSLPTRETQYF.

Ten or more counts support this clonotype. The chain joins TRBV12-3 or TRBV12-4 to TRBJ1-5; weak D call: TRBD1 (6 bases). This CDR3 has 13 residues. The V gene lost 6 bases and the J gene lost 9 bases, with 15 bases spanning the gap. CDR3 DNA: TGTGCCAGCAGAGAACAGGGCCTGGGGCCCCAGCATTTT. Translation: CASREQGLGPQHF.